This TCR beta chain originates from a study of T-cell memory formation after mild COVID-19. Study information: TCR clusters mostly belonged to single donors.

The V and J ends lost 2 bases and 3 bases, in that order; junction bases with no gene match: 3. This CDR3 has 14 amino acids. Germline V gene sequence: CDR1 SGHRS, CDR2 YFSETQ. The 5'RACE method, run with constant-segment primers, produced TCR alpha and TCR beta cDNA libraries (carrying sample barcodes and UMIs). TCRdb re-analysed the 5' RACE reads in MiXCR, keeping a single row per CDR3 protein. The sample includes about 340,000 distinct CDR3 sequences, 10% to 15% of them seen just once. This clonotype showed up many times. The specimen sequenced was PBMCs or a T cell subset sorted from them (not recorded which). This receptor was taken from a man between 18 and 29 years old who had mild COVID-19 (a few samples of this study predate the infection). Cell type and time point are not known. The chain has TRBV5-1 and TRBJ2-7, with 9 bases aligning to TRBD1. The CDR3 reads CASSFGTGYYEQYF. The DNA of the CDR3 is TGCGCCAGCAGCTTCGGGACAGGGTACTACGAGCAGTACTTC.